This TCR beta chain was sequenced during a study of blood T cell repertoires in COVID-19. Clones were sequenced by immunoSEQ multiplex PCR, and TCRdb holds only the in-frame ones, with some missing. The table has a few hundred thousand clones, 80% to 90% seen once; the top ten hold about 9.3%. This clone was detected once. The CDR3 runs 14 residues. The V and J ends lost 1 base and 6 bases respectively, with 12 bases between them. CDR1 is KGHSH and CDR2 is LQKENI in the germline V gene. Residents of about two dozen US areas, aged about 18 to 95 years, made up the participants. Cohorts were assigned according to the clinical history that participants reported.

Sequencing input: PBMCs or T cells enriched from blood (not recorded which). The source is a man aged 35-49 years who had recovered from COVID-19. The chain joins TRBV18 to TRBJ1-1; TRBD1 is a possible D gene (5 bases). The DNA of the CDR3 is TGTGCCAGCTCACCACAGGGGATGAAGTCTGAAGCTTTCTTT. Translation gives CASSPQGMKSEAFF.